The 22 T cell receptor beta chains reported below all come from one sample, sequenced in a study of regulatory T cells in long-lasting Graves disease (dated by TCRdb to the early 2020s). Library preparation was by multiplex PCR. These reads were obtained on an Illumina HiSeq 4000. iRepertoire HTBI primers and Arm-PCR amplification of CDR3 regions were used to construct TCR beta libraries. The public reads were quality trimmed at Q25 with fastp and then assembled into clones with MiXCR by TCRdb, keeping productive beta chains. Records with the same CDR3 protein are collapsed into one entry carrying the most frequent genes and DNA. This sample gives over 500,000 distinct CDR3 sequences in total; roughly a sixth of them show up just once. The ten most abundant clones make up about 12% of the sample. Reading the label with the study, this specimen's time point is: newly diagnosed GD, antithyroid drugs for less than 3 months. For both TCR sequencing and RNA sequencing, RNA was extracted from PBMCs in TRIzol.

These data also formed part of another study, on T cells in Graves' hyperthyroidism and ophthalmopathy.

Sequenced material: peripheral blood mononuclear cells (PBMCs), taken at new diagnosis, from a patient treated with antithyroid drugs. The receptors originated from a man younger than 35 with Graves disease. Donor details come from another sample of the same person, matched by shared clones.

This clonotype was picked up a small number of times. A much larger clone differs by one base, so this may be a read error. V is TRBV6-1 and J is TRBJ2-2; D unresolved. This CDR3 comprises 14 residues. From germline, CDR1 is MNHNS and CDR2 SASEGT. V lost 2 bases and J 6 bases, leaving 10 bases between the germline ends. The CDR3 is CASSERLGPGELFF. In DNA form, the CDR3 reads TGTGCCAGCAGTGAACGTCTAGGCCCCGGGGAGCTGTTTTTT.

This clonotype was seen repeatedly, ten times or more. The chain links TRBV5-1 to TRBJ2-3; 7 nucleotides agree with TRBD1. V was clipped by 0 bases and J by 5 bases; unmatched bases: 6. Germline V gene data show CDR1 as SGHRS and CDR2 as YFSETQ. The CDR3 is 15 amino acids. CDR3 coding DNA: TGCGCCAGCAGCTTGGACACAGGGGCACAAGATACGCAGTATTTT. Protein: CASSLDTGAQDTQYF.

Concerning this clonotype itself: The junction shows a germline mismatch at one end, possibly a read error. The V and J genes are TRBV30 and TRBJ2-7; unclear D gene. Looked up from germline, CDR1 is GTSNPN and CDR2 is SVGIG (reference sequence). The CDR3 loop spans 13 amino acids. Here the CDR3 DNA reads TGTGCCTGGAGTGGTCAGCAAGCCTACGAGCAGCACTTC. As protein: CAWSGQQAYEQHF.

V is TRBV6-5 and J is TRBJ2-1; D remains unclear. CDR1 is MNHEY, CDR2 SVGAGI, per germline. Trimming took off 2 bases at V and 8 bases at J, with 16 bases between the two ends. CDR3 length: 15 residues. This CDR3 reads CASSYLARELYEQFF. DNA of the CDR3: TGTGCCAGCAGTTACCTTGCGAGAGAACTGTATGAGCAGTTCTTC.

The rearrangement uses TRBV5-1 and TRBJ2-2; D is undetermined. CDR1 is SGHRS, CDR2 YFSETQ, per germline. The germline V and J ends were trimmed by 0 bases and 5 bases, with 8 bases remaining between them. The CDR3 contains 14 residues. This CDR3 reads CASSLGHGTGELFF. CDR3 nucleotide sequence: TGCGCCAGCAGCTTGGGCCACGGGACCGGGGAGCTGTTTTTT.

This clonotype was observed many times. The rearrangement uses TRBV2 and TRBJ2-3; D may be TRBD1 or TRBD2 (5 bases each). V shed 6 bases and J shed 0 bases, with 16 bases lying between them. In germline, CDR1 is SNHLY, CDR2 FYNNEI. This CDR3 comprises 16 residues. This CDR3 reads CASRRRQTTSTDTQYF. The DNA for the CDR3 is TGTGCCAGCAGACGAAGACAGACTACTAGCACAGATACGCAGTATTTT.

J is TRBJ1-2 and V is TRBV28; TRBD1 is a possible D gene (5 bases). The length of the CDR3 is 14 residues. Per the germline V gene, CDR1 is MDHEN and CDR2 is SYDVKM. V lost 4 bases to trimming and J lost 4 bases, with 13 bases between them. The CDR3 loop reads CASSSSRQGYGYTF. The CDR3 bases are TGTGCCAGCAGTTCAAGTCGGCAGGGCTATGGCTACACCTTC.

The V and J genes are TRBV2 and TRBJ2-3; TRBD2 aligns across 15 bases. V was clipped by 4 bases and J by 12 bases; unmatched bases: 5. CDR1 and CDR2 from the germline V gene are SNHLY and FYNNEI. CDR3 size: 14 residues. The CDR3 DNA sequence: TGTGCCAGCAGTGGGACTAGCGGGAGGGCCCTACAGTATTTT. It translates to CASSGTSGRALQYF.

The table lists this clonotype with many counts. As DNA, the CDR3 is TGTGCCAGCGGACGGAGAGACAGGGGCGGCAATCAGCCCCAGCATTTT. It is translated as CASGRRDRGGNQPQHF. The chain carries TRBV28 and TRBJ1-5, with 8 positions matching TRBD1. This CDR3 has 16 residues. V was pared by 8 bases and J by 2 bases, with 11 bases of the junction left unmatched. Per the germline V gene, CDR1 is MDHEN and CDR2 is SYDVKM.

This clonotype occurred many times. This sequence joins TRBV7-9 and TRBJ2-3, with TRBD2 matching 10 bases. The CDR3 contains 16 residues. Germline values: CDR1 SEHNR, CDR2 FQNEAQ (reference sequence). The J segment lost 4 bases and the V segment lost 2 bases, leaving 6 bases of the junction unmatched. The CDR3 is CASSLSSSGSPDTQYF. The CDR3 bases are TGTGCCAGCAGCTTATCATCTAGCGGGAGCCCAGATACGCAGTATTTT. Complete variable domain (other parts from reference TRBV7-9 and TRBJ2-3): DTGVSQNPRHKITKRGQNVTFRCDPISEHNRLYWYRQTLGQGPEFLTYFQNEAQLEKSRLLSDRFSAERPKGSFSTLEIQRTEQGDSAMYLCASSLSSSGSPDTQYFGPGTRLTVL.

This clonotype was detected only a few times. The V call is TRBV30, the J call TRBJ2-7, with D perhaps TRBD1 or TRBD2 (5 bases each). Per germline, CDR1 GTSNPN and CDR2 SVGIG (reference sequence). V was shortened by 3 bases and J by 3 bases, with 15 bases between the two germline ends. The CDR3 sequence is 14 residues long. The CDR3 coding sequence is TGTGCCTGGAGGCAGATCGGGGCCCACTACGAGCAGTACTTC. The encoded protein is CAWRQIGAHYEQYF.

This clonotype was counted ten times or more. CDR3 protein: CASSEWPRSADTQYF. For the CDR3, the DNA is TGTGCCAGCAGTGAATGGCCCCGATCCGCAGATACGCAGTATTTT. The chain couples TRBV2 to TRBJ2-3; no firm D call. Germline loops: CDR1 SNHLY, CDR2 FYNNEI. V lost 2 bases, J lost 4 bases, and 13 bases lay in between. The CDR3 is 15 amino acids.

This clonotype was detected only a few times. The V call is TRBV18, the J call TRBJ1-1; D gene uncertain. Germline V gene lookup returns CDR1 KGHSH and CDR2 LQKENI. V dropped 5 bases and J dropped 0 bases, with 4 bases sitting between them. The length of the CDR3 is 12 residues. CDR3 in DNA: TGTGCCAGCTCAGGGGTGAACACTGAAGCTTTCTTT. Its translation: CASSGVNTEAFF.

This clonotype was counted a few times. This rearrangement joins TRBV5-1 to TRBJ1-1; 7 bases fit TRBD1. The CDR3 is made up of 16 amino acids. Germline CDR1 and CDR2: SGHRS and YFSETQ. Losses at the gene ends were 0 bases for V and 0 bases for J; bases not matched to a gene: 5. The CDR3 region is CASSLVDRGLNTEAFF. The DNA for the CDR3 is TGCGCCAGCAGCTTGGTTGATAGGGGGCTGAACACTGAAGCTTTCTTT.

This clonotype was observed many times. The chain recombines TRBV6-2 or TRBV6-3 with TRBJ2-5; 9 bases line up with TRBD2. This CDR3 contains 15 residues. The germline V gene has CDR1 MNHEY and CDR2 SVGEGT. Trimming cost V 7 bases and J 5 bases; bases outside gene matches: 11. The CDR3 nucleotides read TGTGCCAGCATGGGCTGGCGGGAGGGCCGGGAGACCCAGTACTTC. It codes for CASMGWREGRETQYF.

This clonotype has a count of ten or more. The chain uses TRBV3-1 and TRBJ2-1; possibly TRBD2 for D (7 bases). The V and J ends lost 0 bases and 3 bases respectively, with 9 bases between them. Germline CDR1 LGHDT, CDR2 YNNKEL (reference sequence). The length of the CDR3 is 15 residues. The CDR3 region has the DNA TGTGCCAGCAGCCAAGACGGGGGGCTCTACAATGAGCAGTTCTTC. Translation: CASSQDGGLYNEQFF.

The sample holds many counts of this clonotype. This chain uses TRBV27 with TRBJ2-7, with D perhaps TRBD1 (6 bases). The CDR3 is 14 residues long. With 2 bases removed from V and 5 bases from J, the gap between germline ends came to 13 bases. Looked up from germline, CDR1 is MNHEY and CDR2 is SMNVEV (reference sequence). CDR3 loop: CASSLAGVSNEQYF. CDR3 DNA: TGTGCCAGCAGTTTAGCAGGGGTTTCCAACGAGCAGTACTTC.

CDR3 in DNA: TGTGCCAGCAGCCGCGTACTAGCGGGAGTAGATACGCAGTATTTT. It specifies CASSRVLAGVDTQYF. The chain is built from TRBV11-3 and TRBJ2-3, with 11 bases fitting TRBD2. CDR3 size: 15 residues. J lost 5 bases, V lost 5 bases, and 6 bases had no gene match. The germline V gene has CDR1 SGHNT and CDR2 YENEEA.

This clonotype was seen at least ten times. The J gene is TRBJ1-4, the V gene TRBV18; no definite D call. Deletions cut 1 base from V and 4 bases from J, with 4 bases between. The CDR3 covers 13 residues. The germline V gene encodes CDR1 KGHSH and CDR2 LQKENI. The CDR3 DNA reads TGTGCCAGCTCACCACTGGTTAATGAAAAACTGTTTTTT. This encodes CASSPLVNEKLFF. Full variable domain (rest looked up from reference TRBV18 and TRBJ1-4): NAGVMQNPRHLVRRRGQEARLRCSPMKGHSHVYWYRQLPEEGLKFMVYLQKENIIDESGMPKERFSAEFPKEGPSILRIQQVVRGDSAAYFCASSPLVNEKLFFGSGTQLSVL.

Concerning this clonotype itself: A much larger clone lies a single base off, so this may be a read error. The gene calls are TRBV13 and TRBJ2-1, with 7 positions matching TRBD1. From germline, CDR1 is PRHDT and CDR2 FYEKMQ (reference sequence). Trimming cost V 1 base and J 10 bases; bases outside gene matches: 7. The CDR3 extends over 14 amino acids. DNA for the CDR3: TGTGCCAGCAGCTTAGACCGGACAGGCTACGAGCAGTTCTTC. Translation gives CASSLDRTGYEQFF.

There are many counts of this clonotype. The gene calls are TRBV20-1 and TRBJ2-7; 8 nucleotides align to TRBD1. CDR1 is DFQATT, CDR2 SNEGSKA, per germline (reference sequence). V shed 0 bases and J 0 bases; nucleotides not matched to a gene: 4. This CDR3 region has 15 residues. CDR3 DNA sequence: TGCAGTGCTAGAGATCTAGGACAGGGCTCCTACGAGCAGTACTTC. This sequence encodes CSARDLGQGSYEQYF.

The sample holds a few counts of this clonotype. The rearrangement links TRBV7-2 to TRBJ2-5; D remains unclear. This CDR3 spans 15 amino acids. V lost 2 bases and J 2 bases, leaving 12 bases between the germline ends. The V gene's germline CDR1 is SGHTA and CDR2 FQGNSA. The CDR3 is CASSLRRSAQETQYF. The CDR3 DNA sequence: TGTGCCAGCAGCTTACGCCGCTCGGCTCAAGAGACCCAGTACTTC.